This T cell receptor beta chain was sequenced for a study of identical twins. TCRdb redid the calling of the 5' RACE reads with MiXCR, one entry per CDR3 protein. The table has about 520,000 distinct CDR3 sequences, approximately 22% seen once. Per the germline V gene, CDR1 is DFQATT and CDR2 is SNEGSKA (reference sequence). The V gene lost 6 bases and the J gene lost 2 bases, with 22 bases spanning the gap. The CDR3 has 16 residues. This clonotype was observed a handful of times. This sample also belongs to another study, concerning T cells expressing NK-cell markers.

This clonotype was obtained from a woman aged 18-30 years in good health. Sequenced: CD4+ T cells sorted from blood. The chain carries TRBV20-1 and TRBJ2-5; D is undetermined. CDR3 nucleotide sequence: TGCAGTGCCGAAAACGCCGCGGCAACTCATCAAGAGACCCAGTACTTC. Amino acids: CSAENAAATHQETQYF.